The next 20 T cell receptor beta chains were all read from a single sample in a study of PD-L1 blockade in urothelial cancer. Only in-frame clones appear in the TCRdb table, and some are missing; sequencing was by immunoSEQ multiplex PCR. The repertoire includes roughly 100,000 clones, 80% to 90% of them detected once, and 0.97% sits in the top ten. This sample's time point: pretreatment peripheral blood. The input for sequencing was PBMCs, taken around atezolizumab (anti-PD-L1) treatment. The receptors were gathered from a woman older than 75 with urothelial cancer.

V gene TRBV29-1 combines with J gene TRBJ2-2, with 12 nucleotides matching TRBD2. Germline V gene sequence: CDR1 SQVTM, CDR2 ANQGSEA. The CDR3 covers 15 residues. V lost 4 bases and J lost 4; bases outside the gene matches: 4. This CDR3 reads CSVVGLAGSTGELFF. The CDR3 DNA sequence: TGCAGCGTTGTGGGACTAGCGGGCTCCACCGGGGAGCTGTTTTTT.

This chain links TRBV9 with TRBJ1-4, with TRBD1 matching 7 bases. V trimming: 4 bases; J trimming: 8 bases; junction bases outside the gene matches: 8. CDR3 length: 14 amino acids. CDR1 is SGDLS, CDR2 YYNGEE, per germline. The CDR3 loop is CASSNGGRGEKLFF. In DNA, the CDR3 is TGTGCCAGCAGCAATGGCGGCAGGGGGGAAAAACTGTTTTTT.

This clone was observed a handful of times. J is TRBJ1-1 and V is TRBV15; 7 nucleotides align to TRBD1. Per germline, CDR1 LNHNV and CDR2 YYDKDF (reference sequence). J lost 3 bases, V lost 6 bases, and 1 base had no gene match. The CDR3 has 12 amino acids. The DNA for the CDR3 is TGTGCCACCAGAGACAGGGACACTGAAGCTTTCTTT. Encoded protein: CATRDRDTEAFF.

This chain's CDR3 is CASSPDRAYEQYF. The CDR3 DNA is TGTGCCAGCAGCCCGGACAGGGCCTACGAGCAGTACTTC. The chain links TRBV5-4 to TRBJ2-7, with TRBD1 matching 8 bases. The CDR3 runs to 13 residues. CDR1 and CDR2 from the germline V gene are SGHNT and YYREEE (reference sequence). Trimming at V came to 4 bases and at J to 2 bases, leaving 2 bases not matched to a gene.

This clone was counted once. The chain couples TRBV11-3 to TRBJ1-1; 7 nucleotides align to TRBD1. Germline CDR1 reads SGHNT; CDR2 reads YENEEA. V was clipped by 5 bases and J by 3 bases; unmatched bases: 9. This CDR3 is 15 amino acids long. CDR3 loop: CASSARQGTDTEAFF. CDR3 nucleotide sequence: TGTGCCAGCAGCGCGCGACAGGGTACGGACACTGAAGCTTTCTTT. Filled out from reference TRBV11-3 and TRBJ1-1, the complete variable domain reads EAGVVQSPRYKIIEKKQPVAFWCNPISGHNTLYWYLQNLGQGPELLIRYENEEAVDDSQLPKDRFSAERLKGVDSTLKIQPAELGDSAVYLCASSARQGTDTEAFFGQGTRLTVV.

In DNA, the CDR3 is TGTGCCAGCAGCGAAGGGACAGGGGGCCTTGAAGAGCAGTACTTC. It specifies CASSEGTGGLEEQYF. The chain couples TRBV7-9 to TRBJ2-7; 12 bases are a match to TRBD1. Germline V gives CDR1 SEHNR, CDR2 FQNEAQ (reference sequence). Unmatched junction bases numbered 9, after V lost 5 bases and J lost 7 bases. The CDR3 has 15 amino acids.

This sequence joins TRBV7-9 and TRBJ1-1; 7 bases match TRBD1. V lost 1 base to trimming and J lost 11 bases; unmatched junction nucleotides: 7. The CDR3 contains 13 residues. The germline gives CDR1 SEHNR, CDR2 FQNEAQ (reference sequence). CDR3 nucleotides: TGTGCCAGCAGCTTAGGAACAGGGGCCAGGGCTTTCTTT. As protein: CASSLGTGARAFF.

V gene TRBV5-1 combines with J gene TRBJ2-3, with D perhaps TRBD1 (6 bases). Germline assignment: CDR1 SGHRS and CDR2 YFSETQ. Trimming removed 2 bases at V and 2 bases at J, with 12 bases between. The CDR3 is 15 amino acids. The CDR3 spells CASSFLTGHTDTQYF. The CDR3 nucleotides read TGCGCCAGCAGCTTCCTAACAGGGCACACAGATACGCAGTATTTT.

This clone appeared a single time. The chain carries TRBV5-6 and TRBJ2-7; TRBD2 matches 15 bases. The germline CDR1 and CDR2 sequences are SGHDT and YYEEEE. This CDR3 spans 18 amino acids. J gave up 2 bases and V 3 bases, and 9 bases lay outside the gene matches. The CDR3 protein is CASSSWTSGRDTPYEQYF. The DNA for the CDR3 is TGTGCCAGCAGCTCATGGACTAGCGGGAGGGATACCCCCTACGAGCAGTACTTC.

This clone was counted only a few times. The chain recombines TRBV10-1 with TRBJ2-5; 14 bases line up with TRBD2. Unmatched junction bases numbered 2, after V lost 4 bases and J lost 4 bases. The germline CDR1 and CDR2 sequences are WNHNN and SYGVQD (reference sequence). CDR3 length: 15 residues. The CDR3 DNA follows: TGCGCCAGCAGTGTTGGACTAGCGGGAGGAGAGACCCAGTACTTC. It is translated as CASSVGLAGGETQYF.

The V call is TRBV4-2, the J call TRBJ2-2, with TRBD2 matching 7 bases. The CDR3 sequence is 17 residues long. Germline V gene lookup returns CDR1 LGHNA and CDR2 YNFKEQ. Trimming at V came to 5 bases and at J to 4 bases, leaving 13 bases not matched to a gene. The DNA of the CDR3 is TGTGCCAGCAGCGGCCCTAGCGGCCGCGTGAGCACCGGGGAGCTGTTTTTT. Its protein product is CASSGPSGRVSTGELFF.

The rearrangement uses TRBV7-3 and TRBJ2-5; 8 bases are shared with TRBD2. The V and J ends lost 5 bases and 5 bases, in that order; junction bases with no gene match: 7. The germline gives CDR1 SGHTA, CDR2 FQGTGA. This CDR3 region has 14 residues. The CDR3 DNA reads TGTGCCAGCAGCACAGGACGGGGGGGGGAGACCCAGTACTTC. Its translation is CASSTGRGGETQYF.

The chain combines TRBV19 with TRBJ1-1; possible D gene TRBD1, 6 bases. CDR3 length equals 14 residues. CDR1 and CDR2 (germline): LNHDA, SQIVND (reference sequence). Trimming removed 5 bases at V and 2 bases at J, with 12 bases between. In DNA, the CDR3 is TGTGCCAGTAGTTGGGCAGGGGAAAACACTGAAGCTTTCTTT. This translates into CASSWAGENTEAFF. Full variable domain (remainder filled in from reference TRBV19 and TRBJ1-1): DGGITQSPKYLFRKEGQNVTLSCEQNLNHDAMYWYRQDPGQGLRLIYYSQIVNDFQKGDIAEGYSVSREKKESFPLTVTSAQKNPTAFYLCASSWAGENTEAFFGQGTRLTVV.

The gene calls are TRBV10-3 and TRBJ1-1; 7 nucleotides agree with TRBD1. The CDR3 extends over 14 amino acids. The ends lost 6 bases at V and 1 base at J; junction bases unmatched: 5. Germline loops: CDR1 ENHRY, CDR2 SYGVKD. The DNA of the CDR3 is TGTGCCATCAGACAGACAGGGTGGAACACTGAAGCTTTCTTT. This encodes CAIRQTGWNTEAFF.

The J gene is TRBJ2-5, the V gene TRBV28; the match to TRBD2 covers 12 bases. With 1 base clipped from V and 4 bases from J, the junction kept 4 bases outside the gene matches. The CDR3 is 16 amino acids. Germline CDR1 reads MDHEN; CDR2 reads SYDVKM. The CDR3 loop is CASSLSLAGGGETQYF. The CDR3 DNA is TGTGCCAGCAGTTTATCGCTAGCGGGAGGGGGAGAGACCCAGTACTTC.

In its sample, this clone was seen a few times. The chain recombines TRBV18 with TRBJ1-2; tentatively, D is TRBD1 (6 bases). Trimming pared 5 bases from V and 5 bases from J, leaving 15 bases between. The CDR3 loop spans 14 amino acids. Germline loops: CDR1 KGHSH, CDR2 LQKENI. The CDR3 sequence: CASSSDREGYGYTF. CDR3 coding DNA: TGTGCCAGCTCATCGGACAGAGAGGGATATGGCTACACCTTC. Based on the CDR3 plus reference TRBV18 and TRBJ1-2, the full variable domain is NAGVMQNPRHLVRRRGQEARLRCSPMKGHSHVYWYRQLPEEGLKFMVYLQKENIIDESGMPKERFSAEFPKEGPSILRIQQVVRGDSAAYFCASSSDREGYGYTFGSGTRLTVV.

The chain carries TRBV6-1 and TRBJ2-7, with 11 bases aligning to TRBD2. The CDR3 runs to 14 residues. The V segment lost 4 bases and the J segment 6 bases; nucleotides outside the gene matches: 5. CDR1 is MNHNS and CDR2 is SASEGT in the germline V gene. The CDR3 DNA reads as TGTGCCAGCAGTGTTAGTCTAGCGGGAGGCGAGCAGTACTTC. It specifies CASSVSLAGGEQYF.

This sequence joins TRBV19 and TRBJ1-1; 8 bases are a match to TRBD1. CDR1 LNHDA and CDR2 SQIVND come from the germline V gene (reference sequence). This CDR3 spans 13 amino acids. V dropped 8 bases and J dropped 0; count of bases not matched to a gene: 2. CDR3: CASGDRMNTEAFF. The CDR3 nucleotides read TGTGCCAGTGGGGACAGGATGAACACTGAAGCTTTCTTT.

The sample holds a few counts of this clone. The chain is built from TRBV30 and TRBJ1-5, with 7 bases fitting TRBD1. CDR1 GTSNPN and CDR2 SVGIG come from the germline V gene (reference sequence). The CDR3 covers 14 residues. Trimming took 0 bases from V and 7 from J; bases not matched to a gene: 6. CDR3 sequence (DNA): TGTGCCTGGAGTGTGGGCCAGGGGGAACAGCCCCAGCATTTT. Protein product: CAWSVGQGEQPQHF.

The chain recombines TRBV18 with TRBJ2-5; perhaps TRBD1 as D (6 bases). Germline values: CDR1 KGHSH, CDR2 LQKENI. V was pared by 3 bases and J by 1 base, with 9 bases between. The CDR3 totals 14 residues. CDR3 amino acids: CASSPGQRQETQYF. The CDR3 DNA reads TGTGCCAGCTCACCCGGACAGCGCCAAGAGACCCAGTACTTC.